These 24 T cell receptor beta chains came from one sample sequenced in a study of cytomegalovirus exposure and HLA in healthy donors. Use of 60 Vbeta and 13 Jbeta primers characterized the PCR. TCRdb keeps only in-frame clones here, not all; method: immunoSEQ multiplex PCR. There are 200,000 to 250,000 clones in the sample; 60% to 80% occur only once, and less than 2% lies in the top ten. The sample comprised PBMCs. The receptors originated from a woman in her thirties in good health and CMV-seronegative.

DNA for the CDR3: TGTGCCAGCAGCCTGGGACAGTTCAATCAGCCCCAGCATTTT. The encoded protein is CASSLGQFNQPQHF. The rearrangement joins TRBV5-6 to TRBJ1-5; TRBD1 agrees at 7 bases. The CDR3 is 14 residues long. Germline CDR1 is SGHDT and CDR2 is YYEEEE. Trimming cost V 4 bases and J 3 bases; bases outside gene matches: 4.

The chain uses TRBV7-9 and TRBJ2-3, with 7 bases that match TRBD2. The germline V gene has CDR1 SEHNR and CDR2 FQNEAQ (reference sequence). V lost 5 bases to trimming and J lost 3 bases; unmatched junction nucleotides: 11. The CDR3 sequence is 16 residues long. The DNA of the CDR3 is TGTGCCAGCAGCCCATCCAGCGGGGTGTTGACAGATACGCAGTATTTT. Protein: CASSPSSGVLTDTQYF. The full variable domain, with the rest looked up from reference TRBV7-9 and TRBJ2-3, is DTGVSQNPRHKITKRGQNVTFRCDPISEHNRLYWYRQTLGQGPEFLTYFQNEAQLEKSRLLSDRFSAERPKGSFSTLEIQRTEQGDSAMYLCASSPSSGVLTDTQYFGPGTRLTVL.

This clone was found once. J is TRBJ2-5 and V is TRBV2; TRBD2 agrees at 7 bases. Germline trimming cut 4 bases from V and 4 bases from J; bases unmatched to any gene: 6. The germline V gene encodes CDR1 SNHLY and CDR2 FYNNEI. The CDR3 length is 14 residues. The CDR3, as DNA: TGTGCCAGCAGTGGGACTAGTTTAGTAGAGACCCAGTACTTC. Protein product: CASSGTSLVETQYF.

V gene TRBV5-1 combines with J gene TRBJ2-3, with D possibly being TRBD2 (5 bases). This CDR3 has 12 amino acids. Trimming cost V 4 bases and J 6 bases, with 9 bases left between them. CDR1 and CDR2 from the germline V gene are SGHRS and YFSETQ. The CDR3 nucleotides read TGCGCCAGCAGCCTAATAGCGGATACGCAGTATTTT. Its translation is CASSLIADTQYF.

With respect to this clone: A read error may account for a junction end that differs from germline. The gene calls are TRBV5-4 and TRBJ1-6; TRBD1 aligns across 8 bases. Germline CDR1 reads SGHNT; CDR2 reads YYREEE (reference sequence). The CDR3 length is 16 residues. The CDR3 DNA reads as TGTGCCAGCAGCCGAACGCCGACAGGGGATAACTCACCCCTCCACTTT. The encoded protein is CASSRTPTGDNSPLHF.

The rearrangement joins TRBV11-1 to TRBJ1-1; 7 bases fit TRBD1. The germline gives CDR1 SGHAT, CDR2 FQDESV (reference sequence). The V and J ends lost 5 bases and 8 bases, in that order; junction bases with no gene match: 8. The CDR3 spans 13 residues. The CDR3 region is CASSPNRGPEAFF. The CDR3 DNA sequence: TGTGCCAGCAGCCCCAACAGGGGACCCGAAGCTTTCTTT. The variable domain in full, with the rest retrieved from reference TRBV11-1 and TRBJ1-1, is EAEVAQSPRYKITEKSQAVAFWCDPISGHATLYWYRQILGQGPELLVQFQDESVVDDSQLPKDRFSAERLKGVDSTLKIQPAELGDSAMYLCASSPNRGPEAFFGQGTRLTVV.

The CDR3 protein is CASSGRTSGLSYNEQFF. The DNA for the CDR3 is TGTGCCAGCAGTGGCCGGACTAGCGGGCTCTCCTACAATGAGCAGTTCTTC. The genes are TRBV27 and TRBJ2-1; the match to TRBD2 covers 11 bases. There are 17 residues in the CDR3. Germline V gives CDR1 MNHEY, CDR2 SMNVEV (reference sequence). Trimming took 5 bases from V and 0 from J; bases not matched to a gene: 6.

The chain links TRBV6-1 to TRBJ1-4; 9 positions agree with TRBD1. The V segment lost 0 bases and the J segment 4 bases; nucleotides outside the gene matches: 9. Germline values: CDR1 MNHNS, CDR2 SASEGT. This CDR3 region has 18 residues. Written as DNA, the CDR3 is TGTGCCAGCAGTGAAGCGGACAGGGGAGTCATCAGTAATGAAAAACTGTTTTTT. This codes for CASSEADRGVISNEKLFF.

This clone was seen only a few times. This chain joins TRBV5-3 and TRBJ2-7, with 8 nucleotides matching TRBD2. TRBV5-3 is flagged as an ORF with uncertain function. V was pared by 8 bases and J by 2 bases, with 15 bases of the junction left unmatched. The CDR3 consists of 16 residues. The CDR3 loop is CASIHRAGGPTYEQYF. In DNA form, the CDR3 reads TGTGCCAGCATCCACAGGGCGGGAGGACCAACCTACGAGCAGTACTTC.

The genes are TRBV2 and TRBJ1-4; 12 bases fit TRBD1. Germline trimming cut 6 bases from V and 6 bases from J; bases unmatched to any gene: 8. Germline V gene sequence: CDR1 SNHLY, CDR2 FYNNEI. The CDR3 length is 16 residues. DNA for the CDR3: TGTGCCAGCAGCGCCGGGACAGGGGGCGGGGATGAAAAACTGTTTTTT. Translating gives CASSAGTGGGDEKLFF.

The genes are TRBV6-1 and TRBJ2-2, with 8 positions matching TRBD1. This CDR3 contains 14 residues. After removal of 6 bases from V and 3 bases from J, the junction contained 3 bases not matched to a gene. Germline loops: CDR1 MNHNS, CDR2 SASEGT. CDR3 protein: CASRGQAHTGELFF. CDR3 nucleotide sequence: TGTGCCAGCAGGGGACAGGCTCACACCGGGGAGCTGTTTTTT.

In this sample, this clone turned up a few times. A much larger clone differs from this one at a single base, so this may be a read error. The CDR3 carries no conserved terminal phenylalanine or tryptophan, so it likely arises from a read error. Other DNA sequences in this sample translate to the same CDR3. V usage is TRBV30 and J usage is TRBJ1-1, with D perhaps TRBD1 (5 bases). The V end was cut by 3 bases, the J end by 6 bases, with 11 bases between. CDR1 and CDR2 from the germline V gene are GTSNPN and SVGIG (reference sequence). This CDR3 is 12 amino acids long. The CDR3 loop reads CAWSPGGAEAFL. CDR3 coding DNA: TGTGCCTGGAGCCCCGGAGGGGCTGAAGCTTTCTTG.

The gene calls are TRBV5-6 and TRBJ2-5; a weak D match, TRBD2 (5 bases). Germline V gene data show CDR1 as SGHDT and CDR2 as YYEEEE. There are 13 residues in the CDR3. V gave up 4 bases and J gave up 4 bases, with 11 bases separating them. The CDR3 DNA reads TGTGCCAGCAGCAAAGAACGGGGAGAGACCCAGTACTTC. As protein: CASSKERGETQYF.

This clone was picked up one time. The genes are TRBV6-5 and TRBJ2-7, with 13 bases lining up with TRBD2. CDR1 and CDR2 from the germline V gene are MNHEY and SVGAGI. The CDR3 is made up of 14 amino acids. V was clipped by 9 bases and J by 2 bases; unmatched bases: 4. The CDR3 coding sequence is TGTGCCAGTGGACTAGCGGGGGTGACCTACGAGCAGTACTTC. Protein: CASGLAGVTYEQYF.

The chain is built from TRBV30 and TRBJ2-7; maybe TRBD1 (6 bases). The germline gives CDR1 GTSNPN, CDR2 SVGIG (reference sequence). CDR3 length: 12 amino acids. Deletions cut 5 bases from V and 3 bases from J, with 11 bases between. The CDR3 nucleotides read TGTGCCTGGGGAGAACAGGGCTACGAGCAGTACTTC. It yields the protein CAWGEQGYEQYF.

A few counts support this clone. The chain couples TRBV9 to TRBJ1-1; no definite D call. Looked up from germline, CDR1 is SGDLS and CDR2 is YYNGEE. Trimming removed 0 bases at V and 2 bases at J, with 8 bases between. The CDR3 totals 14 residues. CDR3 in DNA: TGTGCCAGCAGCGTAGACGGGGTCAACACTGAAGCTTTCTTT. Protein: CASSVDGVNTEAFF.

This clone appeared once. V usage is TRBV10-2 and J usage is TRBJ2-3; 7 nucleotides align to TRBD1. Unmatched junction bases numbered 5, after V lost 2 bases and J lost 15 bases. This CDR3 comprises 11 residues. Looked up from germline, CDR1 is WSHSY and CDR2 is SAAADI. The CDR3 DNA sequence: TGCGCCAGCAGTGAGGTGGGGGACAGTTATTTT. Translating it yields CASSEVGDSYF.

This rearrangement joins TRBV28 to TRBJ1-1; TRBD1 matches at 9 bases. Looked up from germline, CDR1 is MDHEN and CDR2 is SYDVKM. The CDR3 consists of 15 residues. The trim removed 7 bases at V and 5 bases at J, leaving 11 bases unmatched. The CDR3: CASITPGQGWTEAFF. CDR3 nucleotide sequence: TGTGCCAGCATTACCCCGGGACAGGGATGGACTGAAGCTTTCTTT. Supplemented by reference TRBV28 and TRBJ1-1, the full variable domain reads DVKVTQSSRYLVKRTGEKVFLECVQDMDHENMFWYRQDPGLGLRLIYFSYDVKMKEKGDIPEGYSVSREKKERFSLILESASTNQTSMYLCASITPGQGWTEAFFGQGTRLTVV.

A few counts support this clone. The rearrangement uses TRBV27 and TRBJ2-1; D is possibly TRBD2 (5 bases). Between the trimmed V and J ends, which lost 2 bases and 7 bases, there was a span of 12 bases. The CDR3 extends over 14 amino acids. CDR1 MNHEY and CDR2 SMNVEV come from the germline V gene (reference sequence). CDR3: CASSLEGTENEQFF. The CDR3 nucleotides read TGTGCCAGCAGTTTAGAGGGTACGGAAAATGAGCAGTTCTTC.

This chain connects TRBV10-1 to TRBJ1-6; D is uncertain. V shed 0 bases and J shed 8 bases, with 5 bases lying between them. Germline CDR1 and CDR2: WNHNN and SYGVQD (reference sequence). The CDR3 spans 13 residues. The CDR3 loop is CASSESRDSPLHF. CDR3 nucleotide sequence: TGCGCCAGCAGTGAGTCGAGAGATTCACCCCTCCACTTT.

The chain uses TRBV30 and TRBJ1-6, with 7 bases lining up with TRBD1. Germline V gene lookup returns CDR1 GTSNPN and CDR2 SVGIG (reference sequence). Trimming removed 4 bases from V and 10 bases from J; junction bases left unmatched: 7. The CDR3 covers 13 residues. The CDR3 loop reads CAWTVEGASPLHF. Written as DNA, the CDR3 is TGTGCCTGGACCGTGGAGGGGGCCTCACCCCTCCACTTT.

This clone was observed a few times. This chain links TRBV6-1 with TRBJ1-3, with a weak D call TRBD1 (5 bases). There are 17 residues in the CDR3. The ends were cut back, 0 bases at V and 0 bases at J, with 12 bases in the middle. The germline gives CDR1 MNHNS, CDR2 SASEGT. This chain's CDR3 is CASSEAIGHHSGNTIYF. The CDR3 coding sequence is TGTGCCAGCAGTGAAGCCATAGGACACCACTCTGGAAACACCATATATTTT.

The chain recombines TRBV4-1 with TRBJ1-2; maybe TRBD1 (5 bases). The CDR3 has 17 amino acids. The V end lost 0 bases, the J end lost 3 bases, and 17 bases lay between the germline ends. Germline CDR1 reads MGHRA; CDR2 reads YSYEKL. CDR3 coding DNA: TGCGCCAGCAGCCAAGACGCTTGGCAGGGCGATGACTATGGCTACACCTTC. It codes for CASSQDAWQGDDYGYTF.

V is TRBV4-1 and J is TRBJ1-1, with TRBD1 identical over 8 bases. V was clipped by 4 bases and J by 1 base; unmatched bases: 5. The CDR3 has 15 residues. Per germline, CDR1 MGHRA and CDR2 YSYEKL. CDR3 residues: CASSPDDRGNTEAFF. The CDR3 DNA sequence: TGCGCCAGCAGCCCGGACGACAGGGGGAACACTGAAGCTTTCTTT.